This record concerns one T cell receptor beta chain sequence. This clone showed up just once. Its binding antigen is unknown. Per-base qualities were not stored, and no clone one base away is much larger. The immunoSEQ Assay was used to sequence TCRbeta CDR3 regions. After extraction, genomic DNA underwent amplification by bias-controlled multiplex PCR, followed by high-throughput sequencing. In the authors' own workflow: Collapsing and filtering of sequences were performed to quantify the absolute abundance of each unique TCRbeta CDR3 region. T cell fraction was estimated by normalizing TCRbeta template counts to usable DNA, with usable DNA measured through amplification of reference genes found in all nucleated cells. Repertoire TCRs were annotated as SARS-CoV-2-specific by exact matching of V gene, CDR3 amino acid sequence and J gene to a known reactive TCR set. MIRA supplied the reference SARS-CoV-2 TCR set, which was filtered for enrichment in COVID-19-positive ImmuneCODE repertoires so that public or cross-reactive TCRs were removed. Using the MIRA antigens, annotated TCRs were further analysed by specific ORF or by position within an ORF. Breadth was defined as the number of annotated unique rearrangements divided by the total number of unique productive rearrangements, and depth was defined as the summed frequency of the annotated unique rearrangements. Group comparisons of TCR breadth used two-sided Wilcoxon rank-sum tests. Entries here come from immuneACCESS through TCRdb and include only in-frame sequences with V and J called. Some clones fail to appear in such tables; in the studies checked, an unresolved V gene covers under half of the shortfall, and the cause of the remainder is unknown. V, J and clone size were drawn from that table, and D and trimming were deduced from the DNA. The sample profile shows roughly 180,000 clones; around 85% of them were found once. Of the sample, 5% to 6.5% is held by the ten largest clones.

The data are from a study of Ad26.COV2.S vaccination and SARS-CoV-2 variants (dated by TCRdb to 2020 to 2023). Some background on the complete study: Sequencing of the TCRbeta repertoire served to evaluate the specificity and breadth of SARS-CoV-2-reactive T cell receptors following Ad26.COV2.S vaccination. A total of around 32 samples were included in the TCR-sequenced set, comprising roughly 20 Ad26.COV2.S vaccine recipients, 5 placebo recipients and 8 SARS-CoV-2 convalescent individuals. What the work shows at the level of the full study, not this receptor alone: After vaccination, substantial breadth of spike-specific CD8+ and CD4+ T cell responses was reported. Ad26.COV2.S recipients had higher spike-specific TCR breadth than placebo recipients (P = 0.0014). The authors noted that total T cell responses may have been underestimated by the TCR breadth and depth analyses. Comparable non-spike TCR breadth was observed between vaccine and placebo recipients, consistent with only spike being contained in the vaccine.

The intended sense of this specimen's time point label: individuals recovered from natural SARS-CoV-2 infection. Specimen: peripheral blood, collected after recovery from COVID-19. This clonotype was obtained from a human donor who had recovered from COVID-19.

The CDR3: CASSRIRNEQFF. The bases read TGTGCCAGCAGTCGGATCCGTAATGAGCAGTTCTTC. The receptor chain draws on TRBV28 and TRBJ2-1; no D segment can be confidently identified. CDR1 and CDR2 were assigned from the germline V gene as MDHEN and SYDVKM. Between the V and J ends, shortened by 5 bases and 7 bases respectively, the junction contains 9 bases. Including the terminal cysteine and phenylalanine, the CDR3 comprises 12 residues. The read is trimmed to its CDR3 DNA, 36 bases read in frame from base 1.